The present entry profiles one T cell receptor beta chain with its context. The data derive from a study of blood T cell repertoires in COVID-19. As originally analysed: Amplification from reference gene primers served as the basis for estimated nucleated cell counts. Profiling relied on immunoSEQ multiplex PCR, and the TCRdb table lists in-frame clones only, not all of them. The V and J calls and the clone size are those of that table, but D and trimming were determined from the DNA. The sample yields a few hundred thousand clones, 86% seen once. Losses at the gene ends were 1 base for V and 13 bases for J; bases not matched to a gene: 6. This CDR3 has 13 amino acids. In germline, CDR1 is SGHTA, CDR2 FQGNSA.

The chain is built from TRBV7-2 and TRBJ1-4; TRBD1 matches at 7 bases. This clonotype originated in a woman in her 30s with active or convalescent COVID-19. What was sequenced was peripheral blood. The CDR3 region has the DNA TGTGCCAGCAGCTTAGAGGACAGGAGTAGACTGTTTTTT. Translated, it gives CASSLEDRSRLFF.